A selection of T cell receptor beta chains follows, all from one sample in a study of control samples from healthy donors and cancer patients. Profiled with immunoSEQ multiplex PCR; TCRdb holds only in-frame clones, not every one. This sample has roughly 98,000 clones, with around 82% found just once. Sequencing was done on a sample of blood. These receptor sequences come from a woman aged 55-70 years in good health. The CDR3 runs from the conserved cysteine through the conserved F or W. A D gene is named only where the DNA matches it firmly. Size values are once, few and many counts, or a class for expanded clones, and some rows have none.

size	J	V	D	DNA	CDR3
.	TRBJ1-3	TRBV9	.	TGTGCCAGCAGCGTAGCTACAGGGCAGGGCAACACCATATATTTT	CASSVATGQGNTIYF
.	TRBJ1-5	TRBV2	.	TGTGCCAGCGGGGGCGCCAATCAGCCCCAGCATTTT	CASGGANQPQHF
once	TRBJ1-3	TRBV11-2	.	TGTGCCAGCAGCTTAGGCGGCTCAGGCCCCGCTGGAAACACCATATATTTT	CASSLGGSGPAGNTIYF
once	TRBJ2-1	TRBV5-1	.	TGCGCCAGCAGCTTGGCCGGGGTCTATTCCTACAATGAGCAGTTCTTC	CASSLAGVYSYNEQFF
.	TRBJ1-1	TRBV7-9	.	TGTGCCAGCAGCCCTCCGCTGAGAGTGGGGAACACTGAAGCTTTCTTT	CASSPPLRVGNTEAFF
.	TRBJ2-7	TRBV7-8	.	TGTGCCAGCAGCTTCGGCGGGGATCGCTACGAGCAGTACTTC	CASSFGGDRYEQYF
.	TRBJ2-2	TRBV29-1	.	TGTCAATGGGTAGCGGAGACCGGGGAGCTGTTTTTT	CQWVAETGELFF
once	TRBJ1-3	TRBV7-6	.	TGTGCCAGCAGCCCCCGGTCGGGGGCGGCTGGAAACACCATATATTTT	CASSPRSGAAGNTIYF
.	TRBJ2-3	TRBV29-1	.	TGCAGCGTTCAACGAGGTCGCACAGATACGCAGTATTTT	CSVQRGRTDTQYF
.	TRBJ2-1	TRBV27	TRBD1	TGTGCCAGCAGTCCTTGGGGGACAGGGATTTACAATGAGCAGTTCTTC	CASSPWGTGIYNEQFF
once	TRBJ2-3	TRBV24-1	TRBD1	TGTGCCACCAGCCGGACAGGGCGCACAGATACGCAGTATTTT	CATSRTGRTDTQYF
once	TRBJ2-7	TRBV19	.	TGTGCCAGTAGTCTGGAGGGCACCTACGAGCAGTACTTC	CASSLEGTYEQYF
.	TRBJ1-4	TRBV4-1	TRBD1	TGCGCCAGCAGCCAAACAGGGGAGACTAATGAAAAACTGTTTTTT	CASSQTGETNEKLFF
.	TRBJ1-3	TRBV27	.	TGTGCCAGCATGCGGGCCTCTGGAAACACCATATATTTT	CASMRASGNTIYF
.	TRBJ1-5	TRBV3-1/TRBV3-2	.	TGTGCCAGCAGCCAATCCATTACCAGGGGGCCCCAGCATTTT	CASSQSITRGPQHF
.	TRBJ1-2	TRBV21-1	.	TGTGCCAGCAGCAAAGATAATAGAGAGACACCCTACTATGGCTACACCTTC	CASSKDNRETPYYGYTF
.	TRBJ2-1	TRBV11-2	.	TGTGCCAGCAGCTTATCAGCAGGGGGGCTAAGCTCCTACAATGAGCAGTTCTTC	CASSLSAGGLSSYNEQFF
.	TRBJ2-5	TRBV5-1	TRBD1	TGCGCCAGCAGCGCCGGACAGGTCCAGTACCAAGAGACCCAGTACTTC	CASSAGQVQYQETQYF
.	TRBJ2-2	TRBV27	TRBD2	TGTGCCAGCAGTAAACAAGCGGGAGGGAACACCGGGGAGCTGTTTTTT	CASSKQAGGNTGELFF
.	TRBJ1-1	TRBV14	.	TGTGCCAGCAGCCAAGATCTGACAGCGGTGAGAGAAGCTTTCTTT	CASSQDLTAVREAFF
once	TRBJ1-1	TRBV6-2/TRBV6-3	.	TGTGCCAGCAGTTACTCCCTTGACAGAGTGAACACTGAAGCTTTCTTT	CASSYSLDRVNTEAFF
.	TRBJ1-5	TRBV6-2/TRBV6-3	.	TGTGCCAGCAGTTACGAGGGGAGGGGCAATCAGCCCCAGCATTTT	CASSYEGRGNQPQHF
.	TRBJ2-1	TRBV4-3	.	TGCGCCAGCAGCCAAGAGTTGGCTGATGAGCAGTTCTTC	CASSQELADEQFF
.	TRBJ2-7	TRBV2	TRBD2	TGTGCCAGCAGTGGGGAGGGCTACGAGCAGTACTTC	CASSGEGYEQYF
.	TRBJ1-1	TRBV7-2	.	TGTGCCAGCAGAAAATCGGGGTACAACACTGAAGCTTTCTTT	CASRKSGYNTEAFF
few	TRBJ2-5	TRBV6-2/TRBV6-3	.	TGTGCCAGCAGTTCTTATTCAGCTTCCAGGGAAGAGACCCAGTACTTC	CASSSYSASREETQYF
.	TRBJ1-1	TRBV28	.	TGTGCCAGCAGCGCGGGGTTCACTGAAGCTTTCTTT	CASSAGFTEAFF
once	TRBJ1-1	TRBV19	.	TGTGCCAGTAGTCGGGGGGGGACTGAAGCTTTCTTT	CASSRGGTEAFF
.	TRBJ1-1	TRBV5-1	.	TGCGCCAGCAGCTTGGCGTCCGCGGTGAACACTGAAGCTTTCTTT	CASSLASAVNTEAFF
.	TRBJ2-2	TRBV5-5	.	TGTGCCAGCAGCCCGCGGACGAACACCGGGGAGCTGTTTTTT	CASSPRTNTGELFF
.	TRBJ2-7	TRBV18	.	TGTGCCAGCTCACCAGGAAGGACAGCGAGCTCCTACGAGCAGTACTTC	CASSPGRTASSYEQYF
.	TRBJ2-7	TRBV27	.	TGTGCCAGCAGTACCCCCTACGAGCAGTACTTC	CASSTPYEQYF
.	TRBJ2-2	TRBV7-9	.	TGTGCCAGCAGCTTAGAGGGGTCCGGGGAGCTGTTTTTT	CASSLEGSGELFF
.	TRBJ2-2	TRBV24-1	TRBD1	TGTGCCACCAGCGACCCCAGGGGACAGACCGGGGAGCTGTTTTTT	CATSDPRGQTGELFF
.	TRBJ1-2	TRBV6-2/TRBV6-3	.	TGTGCCAGCAGTTACGACGGATCCTATGGCTACACCTTC	CASSYDGSYGYTF
.	TRBJ2-1	TRBV20-1	.	TGCAGTGCTAGTATAGAGTACAATGAGCAGTTCTTC	CSASIEYNEQFF
few	TRBJ2-7	TRBV5-8	.	TGTGCCAGCAGGGGCTGGGGGTCTCGAGAGCAGTACTTC	CASRGWGSREQYF
.	TRBJ2-7	TRBV7-9	TRBD1	TGTGCCAGCAGCTCAACAGGGGACGAGCAGTACTTC	CASSSTGDEQYF
.	TRBJ2-1	TRBV7-7	.	TGTGCTAGCAGCTTAGGGGCCTTGAGTCGACATGAGCAGTTCTTC	CASSLGALSRHEQFF
.	TRBJ1-2	TRBV19	.	TGTGCCAGTAGTATCGGGACACATGATTACTATGGCTACACCTTC	CASSIGTHDYYGYTF
.	TRBJ2-1	TRBV29-1	TRBD2	TGCAGCGTTTATAGCGGGGGGAGGGGGAATGAGCAGTTCTTC	CSVYSGGRGNEQFF
once	TRBJ1-2	TRBV28	.	TGTGCCAGCAGCACAAATAACTATGGCTACACCTTC	CASSTNNYGYTF
once	TRBJ2-7	TRBV6-1	.	TGTGCCAGCAGTGATTTCGGGCCCGACGAGCAGTACTTC	CASSDFGPDEQYF
.	TRBJ2-3	TRBV6-5	.	TGTGCCAGCAGAGTCTCTGCTAGCACAGATACGCAGTATTTT	CASRVSASTDTQYF
.	TRBJ2-2	TRBV6-5	.	TGTGCCAGCAGTCAGGTGTGGGGTGGTACCGGGGAGCTGTTTTTT	CASSQVWGGTGELFF
.	TRBJ2-7	TRBV6-5	.	TGTGCCAGCAGTTACTCTTCGGGCAAATCCTACGAGCAGTACTTC	CASSYSSGKSYEQYF